Following are 13 T cell receptor beta chains from one sample sequenced in a study of memory CD4+ T cells and cytomegalovirus serostatus (dated by TCRdb to between 2018 and 2020). Single viable CD3+CD4+CD8-CD45RO+ cells were sorted as memory CD4+ T cells on a FACSAria II. Library preparation was by the immunoSEQ multiplex PCR assay. TCRdb took over this immuneACCESS table, retaining in-frame rearrangements with V and J assigned. Such tables are incomplete; in checked studies, under half of the missing clones stem from an unresolved V gene, and the remainder is unexplained. The sample table contains about 47,000 clones; only one count was recorded for around four fifths of them. 0.9% to 1.5% of the sample comes from the top ten. Specimen: memory CD4+ T cells from blood. These receptor sequences come from an adult in good health and CMV-seropositive.

This rearrangement joins TRBV4-2 to TRBJ2-3; D is possibly TRBD1 or TRBD2 (5 bases each). The V and J ends lost 1 base and 7 bases respectively, with 15 bases between them. The CDR3 contains 15 residues. CDR1 is LGHNA and CDR2 is YNFKEQ in the germline V gene. The CDR3 is CASSQGPGPQNTQYF. Here the CDR3 DNA reads TGTGCCAGCAGCCAAGGCCCGGGGCCGCAGAATACGCAGTATTTT.

V is TRBV4-2 and J is TRBJ2-3; D is undetermined. The CDR3 extends over 14 amino acids. Germline V gives CDR1 LGHNA, CDR2 YNFKEQ. V lost 0 bases and J 4 bases, leaving 8 bases between the germline ends. The CDR3 loop reads CASSQDLESDTQYF. The CDR3 DNA is TGTGCCAGCAGCCAAGATTTGGAGTCAGATACGCAGTATTTT.

The J gene is TRBJ1-5, the V gene TRBV6-5; possibly TRBD1 for D (5 bases). V was pared by 0 bases and J by 11 bases, with 20 bases between. In germline, CDR1 is MNHEY, CDR2 SVGAGI. The CDR3 consists of 16 residues. Written as DNA, the CDR3 is TGTGCCAGCAGTTACTCGAACCCGGGGACGGGAGGAGCCCAGCATTTT. It encodes CASSYSNPGTGGAQHF.

The chain recombines TRBV7-2 with TRBJ2-7; D is tentatively TRBD1 or TRBD2 (5 bases each). This CDR3 is built from 14 residues. Per the germline V gene, CDR1 is SGHTA and CDR2 is FQGNSA. Trimming removed 0 bases at V and 3 bases at J, with 9 bases between. CDR3 in amino acids: CASSLALGVYEQYF. In DNA form, the CDR3 reads TGTGCCAGCAGCTTAGCACTAGGGGTCTACGAGCAGTACTTC.

The DNA of the CDR3 is TGCGCCAGCAGCCAAGTTCTTCAGGGATTTAATATTCGTCAACCTGGGGCCAACGTCCTGACTTTC. Its protein product is CASSQVLQGFNIRQPGANVLTF. The chain couples TRBV4-1 to TRBJ2-6; TRBD1 is a possible D gene (5 bases). This CDR3 region has 22 residues. Germline V gives CDR1 MGHRA, CDR2 YSYEKL. The germline V and J ends were trimmed by 1 base and 2 bases, with 27 bases remaining between them.

This clone was found once. CDR3 DNA: TGTGCCAGCTCACCTAGACAGGGGGCTAATGAAAAACTGTTTTTT. It codes for CASSPRQGANEKLFF. This chain links TRBV18 with TRBJ1-4; 9 bases align to TRBD1. The CDR3 contains 15 residues. The V gene end was trimmed by 3 bases and the J gene end by 3 bases; junction bases not matched to a gene: 2. Germline CDR1 KGHSH, CDR2 LQKENI.

The V call is TRBV4-3, the J call TRBJ1-1; D is perhaps TRBD1 (5 bases). The V end lost 3 bases, the J end lost 0 bases, and 11 bases lay between the germline ends. Germline V gene data show CDR1 as LGHNA and CDR2 as YSLEER. The CDR3 is made up of 15 amino acids. This CDR3 reads CASSQLVDMNTEAFF. Here the CDR3 DNA reads TGCGCCAGCAGCCAGCTGGTGGACATGAACACTGAAGCTTTCTTT.

The chain is built from TRBV4-3 and TRBJ2-2; TRBD1 matches 11 bases. The CDR3 runs 19 residues. Germline V lookup: CDR1 LGHNA, CDR2 YSLEER. Trimming took 0 bases from V and 4 from J; bases not matched to a gene: 10. This chain's CDR3 is CASSQEVGDRGLVTGELFF. The CDR3 nucleotides read TGCGCCAGCAGCCAAGAGGTCGGGGACAGGGGGTTGGTCACCGGGGAGCTGTTTTTT.

As DNA, the CDR3 is TGTGCCAGCAGCCGAGACGCTAGCGGGGGCTACGAGCAGTACTTC. Amino acid sequence: CASSRDASGGYEQYF. The chain is built from TRBV4-2 and TRBJ2-7; 10 bases agree with TRBD2. The CDR3 loop spans 15 amino acids. CDR1 and CDR2 (germline): LGHNA, YNFKEQ. The V gene end was trimmed by 4 bases and the J gene end by 3 bases; junction bases not matched to a gene: 6.

This clone was seen just once. V gene TRBV10-3 combines with J gene TRBJ1-1; 9 nucleotides agree with TRBD1. Per germline, CDR1 ENHRY and CDR2 SYGVKD. The CDR3 length is 18 residues. V was pared by 5 bases and J by 3 bases, with 16 bases of the junction left unmatched. Written as DNA, the CDR3 is TGTGCCATCAGTCAAAAACGCAGGGACAGGGACGTGGACACTGAAGCTTTCTTT. Protein: CAISQKRRDRDVDTEAFF.

There are a few counts of this clone. The chain's CDR3 is CASSFRASEAFF. The CDR3 DNA follows: TGTGCCAGCAGCTTTAGGGCCAGCGAAGCTTTCTTT. J is TRBJ1-1 and V is TRBV7-9; D not resolved. CDR1 SEHNR and CDR2 FQNEAQ come from the germline V gene (reference sequence). Between the trimmed V and J ends, which lost 3 bases and 8 bases, there was a span of 10 bases. This CDR3 has 12 amino acids. Full variable domain (outside the CDR3, taken from reference TRBV7-9 and TRBJ1-1): DTGVSQNPRHKITKRGQNVTFRCDPISEHNRLYWYRQTLGQGPEFLTYFQNEAQLEKSRLLSDRFSAERPKGSFSTLEIQRTEQGDSAMYLCASSFRASEAFFGQGTRLTVV.

This clone occurred once. The chain joins TRBV5-1 to TRBJ2-7; tentative D call: TRBD1 (6 bases). Germline CDR1 SGHRS, CDR2 YFSETQ. This CDR3 has 13 residues. Trimming took 3 bases from V and 3 from J, leaving 10 bases between them. The CDR3 DNA reads TGCGCCAGCAGCTCATTACAGGGCTACGAGCAGTACTTC. It yields the protein CASSSLQGYEQYF. Drawing the rest from reference TRBV5-1 and TRBJ2-7, the complete variable domain is KAGVTQTPRYLIKTRGQQVTLSCSPISGHRSVSWYQQTPGQGLQFLFEYFSETQRNKGNFPGRFSGRQFSNSRSEMNVSTLELGDSALYLCASSSLQGYEQYFGPGTRLTVT.

V gene TRBV5-6 combines with J gene TRBJ1-6; the D is unclear. Germline assignment: CDR1 SGHDT and CDR2 YYEEEE. The CDR3 has 14 amino acids. V gave up 7 bases and J gave up 10 bases, with 18 bases separating them. The CDR3 is CASGVMYEGSPLHF. In nucleotides, the CDR3 is TGTGCCAGCGGGGTCATGTATGAAGGATCACCCCTCCACTTT.